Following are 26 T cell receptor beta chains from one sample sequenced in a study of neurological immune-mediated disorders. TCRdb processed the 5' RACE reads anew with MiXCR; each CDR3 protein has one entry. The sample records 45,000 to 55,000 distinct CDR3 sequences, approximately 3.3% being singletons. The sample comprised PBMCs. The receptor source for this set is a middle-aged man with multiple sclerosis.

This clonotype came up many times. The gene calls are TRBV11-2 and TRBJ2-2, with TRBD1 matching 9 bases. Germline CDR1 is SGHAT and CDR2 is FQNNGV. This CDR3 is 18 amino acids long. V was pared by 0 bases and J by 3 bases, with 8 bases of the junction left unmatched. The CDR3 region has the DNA TGTGCCAGCAGCTTAGACATGTATCGGACAGGGGACACCGGGGAGCTGTTTTTT. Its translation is CASSLDMYRTGDTGELFF.

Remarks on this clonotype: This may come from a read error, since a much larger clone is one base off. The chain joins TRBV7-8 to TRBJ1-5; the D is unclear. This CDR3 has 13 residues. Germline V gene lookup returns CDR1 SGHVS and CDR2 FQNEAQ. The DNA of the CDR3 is TGTACCAGCAGCTTAGCGGAGAGGCAGCCCCAGCATTTT. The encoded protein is CTSSLAERQPQHF. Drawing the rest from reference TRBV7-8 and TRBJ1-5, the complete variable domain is GAGVSQSPRYKVAKRGQDVALRCDPISGHVSLFWYQQALGQGPEFLTYFQNEAQLDKSGLPSDRFFAERPEGSVSTLKIQRTQQEDSAVYLCTSSLAERQPQHFGDGTRLSIL.

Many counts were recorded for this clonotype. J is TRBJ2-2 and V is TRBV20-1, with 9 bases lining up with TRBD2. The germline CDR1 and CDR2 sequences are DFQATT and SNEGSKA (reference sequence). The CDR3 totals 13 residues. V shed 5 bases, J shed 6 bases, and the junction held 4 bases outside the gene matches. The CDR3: CSAGGGAAGELFF. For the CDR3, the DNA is TGCAGTGCTGGCGGGGGGGCCGCCGGGGAGCTGTTTTTT.

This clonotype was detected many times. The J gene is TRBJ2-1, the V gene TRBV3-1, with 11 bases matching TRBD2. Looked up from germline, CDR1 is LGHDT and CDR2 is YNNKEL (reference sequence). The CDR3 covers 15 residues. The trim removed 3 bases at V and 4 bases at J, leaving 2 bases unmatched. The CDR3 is CASSQRLAGYNEQFF. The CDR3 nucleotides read TGTGCCAGCAGCCAGCGACTAGCGGGATACAATGAGCAGTTCTTC.

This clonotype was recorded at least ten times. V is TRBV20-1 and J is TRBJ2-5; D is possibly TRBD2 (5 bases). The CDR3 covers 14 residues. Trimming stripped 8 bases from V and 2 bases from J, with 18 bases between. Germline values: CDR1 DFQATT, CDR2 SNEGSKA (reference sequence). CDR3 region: CSTLLWENQETQYF. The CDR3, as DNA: TGCAGTACCCTCTTGTGGGAGAATCAAGAGACCCAGTACTTC.

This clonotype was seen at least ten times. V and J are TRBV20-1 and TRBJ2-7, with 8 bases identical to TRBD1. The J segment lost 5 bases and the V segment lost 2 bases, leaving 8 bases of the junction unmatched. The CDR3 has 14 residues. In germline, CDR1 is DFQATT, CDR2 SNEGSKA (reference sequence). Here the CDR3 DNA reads TGCAGTGCTAGAAGGGGCCAGGGGGCAAACGAGCAGTACTTC. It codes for CSARRGQGANEQYF.

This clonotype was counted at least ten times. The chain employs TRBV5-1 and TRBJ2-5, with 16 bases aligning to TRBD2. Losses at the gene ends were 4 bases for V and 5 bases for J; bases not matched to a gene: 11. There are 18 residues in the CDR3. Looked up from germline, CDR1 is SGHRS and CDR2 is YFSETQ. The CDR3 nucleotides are TGCGCCAGCAGCCCCGCCGGGACTAGCGGGGGGGCTGGGGAGACCCAGTACTTC. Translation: CASSPAGTSGGAGETQYF.

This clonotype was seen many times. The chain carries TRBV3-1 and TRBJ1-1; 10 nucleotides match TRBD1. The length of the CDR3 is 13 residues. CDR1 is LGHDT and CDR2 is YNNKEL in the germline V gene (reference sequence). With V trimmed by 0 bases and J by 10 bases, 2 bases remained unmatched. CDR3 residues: CASSQEGDRGAFF. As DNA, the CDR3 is TGTGCCAGCAGCCAAGAGGGGGACAGGGGAGCTTTCTTT.

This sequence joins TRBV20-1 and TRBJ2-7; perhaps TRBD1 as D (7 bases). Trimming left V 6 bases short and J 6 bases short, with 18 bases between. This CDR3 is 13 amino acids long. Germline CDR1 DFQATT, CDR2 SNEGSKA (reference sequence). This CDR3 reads CSAGGQEGIEQYF. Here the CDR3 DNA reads TGCAGTGCCGGAGGACAGGAGGGGATCGAGCAGTACTTC.

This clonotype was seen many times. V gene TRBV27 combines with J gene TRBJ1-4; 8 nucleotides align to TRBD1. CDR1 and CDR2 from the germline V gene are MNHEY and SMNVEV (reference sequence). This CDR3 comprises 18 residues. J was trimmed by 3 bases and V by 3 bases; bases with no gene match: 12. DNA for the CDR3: TGTGCCAGCAGTTTTCGGAGGACAGGGCGGGAAGCTAATGAAAAACTGTTTTTT. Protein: CASSFRRTGREANEKLFF.

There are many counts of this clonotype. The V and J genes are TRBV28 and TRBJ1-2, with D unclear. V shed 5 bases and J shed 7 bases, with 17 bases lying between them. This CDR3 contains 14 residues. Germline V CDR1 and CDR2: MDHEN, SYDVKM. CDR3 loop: CASSKDWQSLGYTF. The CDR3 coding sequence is TGTGCCAGCAGTAAGGATTGGCAGTCACTTGGCTACACCTTC.

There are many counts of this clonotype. CDR3 DNA sequence: TGTGCCAGTAGTATCGGGACAGACTACAATGAGCAGTTCTTC. Its protein product is CASSIGTDYNEQFF. This chain uses TRBV19 with TRBJ2-1; the match to TRBD1 covers 7 bases. Germline lookup yields CDR1 LNHDA and CDR2 SQIVND (reference sequence). V shed 3 bases, J shed 3 bases, and the junction held 2 bases outside the gene matches. The CDR3 runs to 14 residues.

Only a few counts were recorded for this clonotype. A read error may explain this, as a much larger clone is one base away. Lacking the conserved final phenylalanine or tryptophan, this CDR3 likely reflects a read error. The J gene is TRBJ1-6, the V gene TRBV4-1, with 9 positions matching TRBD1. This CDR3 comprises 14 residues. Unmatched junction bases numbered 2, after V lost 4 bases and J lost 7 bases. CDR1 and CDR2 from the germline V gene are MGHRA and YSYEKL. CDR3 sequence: CASSPGQGNSPLHI. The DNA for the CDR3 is TGCGCCAGCAGCCCGGGACAGGGAAATTCACCCCTCCACATT.

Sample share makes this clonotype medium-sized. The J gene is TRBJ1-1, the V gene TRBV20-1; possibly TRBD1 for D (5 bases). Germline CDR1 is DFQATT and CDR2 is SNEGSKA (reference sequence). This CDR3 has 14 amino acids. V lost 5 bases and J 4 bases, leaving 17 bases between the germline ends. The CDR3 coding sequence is TGCAGTGCTCCATCGGGGGGATTAGGCACTGAAGCTTTCTTT. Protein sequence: CSAPSGGLGTEAFF.

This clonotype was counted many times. This chain's CDR3 is CASSGATGADTQYF. The CDR3 region has the DNA TGCGCCAGCAGCGGGGCGACGGGGGCCGATACGCAGTATTTT. The chain joins TRBV5-1 to TRBJ2-3; D tentatively reads TRBD1 or TRBD2 (6 bases each). This CDR3 is 14 amino acids long. CDR1 and CDR2 (germline): SGHRS, YFSETQ. V shed 4 bases and J shed 6 bases, with 15 bases lying between them.

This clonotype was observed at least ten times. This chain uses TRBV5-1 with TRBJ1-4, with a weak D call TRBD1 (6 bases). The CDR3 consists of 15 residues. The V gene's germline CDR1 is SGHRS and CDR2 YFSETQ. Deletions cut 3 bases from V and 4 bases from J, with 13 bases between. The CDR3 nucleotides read TGCGCCAGCAGCTCAGGACAGATCTATAATGAAAAACTGTTTTTT. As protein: CASSSGQIYNEKLFF. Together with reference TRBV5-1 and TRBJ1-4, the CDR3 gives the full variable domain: KAGVTQTPRYLIKTRGQQVTLSCSPISGHRSVSWYQQTPGQGLQFLFEYFSETQRNKGNFPGRFSGRQFSNSRSEMNVSTLELGDSALYLCASSSGQIYNEKLFFGSGTQLSVL.

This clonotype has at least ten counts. The CDR3 DNA follows: TGTGCCAGCAGCTCCCCGACAGGGAGAGCAGATACGCAGTATTTT. This encodes CASSSPTGRADTQYF. This sequence joins TRBV7-6 and TRBJ2-3; 7 bases are a match to TRBD1. CDR1 SGHVS and CDR2 FNYEAQ come from the germline V gene. The CDR3 extends over 15 amino acids. V dropped 4 bases and J dropped 4; count of bases not matched to a gene: 8.

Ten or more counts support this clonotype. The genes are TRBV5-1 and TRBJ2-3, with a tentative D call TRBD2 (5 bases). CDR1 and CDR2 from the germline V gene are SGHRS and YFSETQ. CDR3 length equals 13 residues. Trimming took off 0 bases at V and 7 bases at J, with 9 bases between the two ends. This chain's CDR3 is CASSLESGYTQYF. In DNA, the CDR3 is TGCGCCAGCAGCTTGGAGTCGGGGTATACGCAGTATTTT.

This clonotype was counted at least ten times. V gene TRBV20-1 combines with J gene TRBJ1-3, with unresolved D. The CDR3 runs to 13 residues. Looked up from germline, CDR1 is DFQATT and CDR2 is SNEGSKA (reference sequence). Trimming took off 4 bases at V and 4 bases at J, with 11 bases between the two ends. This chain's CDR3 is CSANRARGNTIYF. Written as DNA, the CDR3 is TGCAGTGCTAATCGGGCCAGAGGAAACACCATATATTTT.

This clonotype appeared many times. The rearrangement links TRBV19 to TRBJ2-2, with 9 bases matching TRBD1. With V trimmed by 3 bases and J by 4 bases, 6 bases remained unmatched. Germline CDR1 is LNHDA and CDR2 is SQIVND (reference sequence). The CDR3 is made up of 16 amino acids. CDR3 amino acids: CASSIKGQGSTGELFF. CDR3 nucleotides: TGTGCCAGTAGTATCAAGGGACAGGGATCCACCGGGGAGCTGTTTTTT.

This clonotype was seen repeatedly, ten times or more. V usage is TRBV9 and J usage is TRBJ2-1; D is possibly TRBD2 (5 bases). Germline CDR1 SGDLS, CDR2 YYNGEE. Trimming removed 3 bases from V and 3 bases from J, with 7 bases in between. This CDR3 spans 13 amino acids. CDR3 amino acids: CASSEEVYNEQFF. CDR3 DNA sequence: TGTGCCAGCAGCGAGGAGGTCTACAATGAGCAGTTCTTC.

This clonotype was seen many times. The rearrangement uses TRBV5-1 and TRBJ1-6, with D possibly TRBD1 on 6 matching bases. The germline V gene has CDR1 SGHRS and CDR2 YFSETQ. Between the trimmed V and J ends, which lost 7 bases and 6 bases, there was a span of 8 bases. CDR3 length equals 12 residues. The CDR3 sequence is CASRRGNSPLHF. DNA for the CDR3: TGCGCCAGCCGCAGGGGTAATTCACCCCTCCACTTT.

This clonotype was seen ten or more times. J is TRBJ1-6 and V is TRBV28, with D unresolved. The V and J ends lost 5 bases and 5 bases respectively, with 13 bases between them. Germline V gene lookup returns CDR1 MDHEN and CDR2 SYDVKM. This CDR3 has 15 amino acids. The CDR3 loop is CASSTAFGDNSPLHF. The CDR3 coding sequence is TGTGCCAGCAGTACAGCTTTCGGGGATAATTCACCCCTCCACTTT.

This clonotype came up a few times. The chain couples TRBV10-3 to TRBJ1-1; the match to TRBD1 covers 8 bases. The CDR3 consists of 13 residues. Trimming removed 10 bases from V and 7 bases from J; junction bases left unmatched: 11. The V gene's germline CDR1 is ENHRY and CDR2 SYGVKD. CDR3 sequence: CATLDRGYGEAFF. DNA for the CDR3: TGTGCCACCCTAGACAGGGGTTATGGTGAAGCTTTCTTT.

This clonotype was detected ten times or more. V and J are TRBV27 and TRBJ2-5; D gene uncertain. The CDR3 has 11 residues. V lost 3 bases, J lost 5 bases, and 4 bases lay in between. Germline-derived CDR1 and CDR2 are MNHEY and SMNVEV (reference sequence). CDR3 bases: TGTGCCAGCAGTTTCCGGGAGACCCAGTACTTC. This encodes CASSFRETQYF.

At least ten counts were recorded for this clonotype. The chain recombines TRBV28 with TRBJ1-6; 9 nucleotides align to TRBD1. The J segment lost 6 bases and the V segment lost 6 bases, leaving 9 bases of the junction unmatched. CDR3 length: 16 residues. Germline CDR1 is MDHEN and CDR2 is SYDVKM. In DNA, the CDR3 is TGTGCCAGCAGCCCGGGACAGGGATTTTCTAATTCACCCCTCCACTTT. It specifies CASSPGQGFSNSPLHF.